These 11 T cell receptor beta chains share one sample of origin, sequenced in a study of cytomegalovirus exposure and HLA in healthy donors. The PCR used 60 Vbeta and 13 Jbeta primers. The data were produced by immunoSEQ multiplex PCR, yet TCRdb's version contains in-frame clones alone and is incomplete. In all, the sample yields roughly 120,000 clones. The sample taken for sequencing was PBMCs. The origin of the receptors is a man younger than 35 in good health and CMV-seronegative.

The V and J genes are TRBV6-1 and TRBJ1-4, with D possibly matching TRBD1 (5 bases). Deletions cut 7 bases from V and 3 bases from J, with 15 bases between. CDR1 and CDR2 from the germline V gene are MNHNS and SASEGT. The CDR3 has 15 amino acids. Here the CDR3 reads CASTKDNAPNEKLFF. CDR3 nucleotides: TGTGCCAGCACCAAGGACAACGCTCCTAATGAAAAACTGTTTTTT.

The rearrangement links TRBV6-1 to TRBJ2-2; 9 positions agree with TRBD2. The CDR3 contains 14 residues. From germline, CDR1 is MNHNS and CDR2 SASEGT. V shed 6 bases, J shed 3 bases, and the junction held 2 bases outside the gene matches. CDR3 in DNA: TGTGCCAGCAGGTTAGCGGGGGACACCGGGGAGCTGTTTTTT. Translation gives CASRLAGDTGELFF.

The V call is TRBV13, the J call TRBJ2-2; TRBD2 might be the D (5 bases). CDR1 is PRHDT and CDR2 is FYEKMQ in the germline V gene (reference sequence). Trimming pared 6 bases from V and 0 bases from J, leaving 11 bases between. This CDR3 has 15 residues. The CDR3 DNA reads TGTGCCAGCAGGGGAGTGGAAGCGAACACCGGGGAGCTGTTTTTT. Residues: CASRGVEANTGELFF.

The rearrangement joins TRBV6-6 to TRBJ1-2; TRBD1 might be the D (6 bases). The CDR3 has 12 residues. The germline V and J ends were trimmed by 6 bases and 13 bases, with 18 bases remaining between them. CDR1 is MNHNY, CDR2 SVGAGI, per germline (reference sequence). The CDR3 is CASSNRDTILTF. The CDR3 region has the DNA TGTGCCAGCAGCAACCGGGACACCATCCTCACCTTC.

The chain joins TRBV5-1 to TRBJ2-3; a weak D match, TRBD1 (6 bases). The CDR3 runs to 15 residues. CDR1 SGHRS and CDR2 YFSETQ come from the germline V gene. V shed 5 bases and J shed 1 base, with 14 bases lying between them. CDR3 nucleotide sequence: TGCGCCAGCAGGGCTGGGGGCGCCCGCACAGATACGCAGTATTTT. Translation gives CASRAGGARTDTQYF.

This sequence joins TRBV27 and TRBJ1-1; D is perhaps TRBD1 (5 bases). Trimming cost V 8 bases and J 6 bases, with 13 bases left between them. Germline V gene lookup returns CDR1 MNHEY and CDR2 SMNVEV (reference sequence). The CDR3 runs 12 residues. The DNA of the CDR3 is TGTGCCAGCGCATTTTGGGGCGCTGAAGCTTTCTTT. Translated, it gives CASAFWGAEAFF.

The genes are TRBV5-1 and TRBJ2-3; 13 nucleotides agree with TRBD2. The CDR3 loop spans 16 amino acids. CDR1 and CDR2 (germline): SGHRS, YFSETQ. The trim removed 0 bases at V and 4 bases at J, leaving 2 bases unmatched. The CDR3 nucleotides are TGCGCCAGCAGCTTGGAAGGGACTAGCGGGGCAGATACGCAGTATTTT. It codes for CASSLEGTSGADTQYF.

CDR3 in DNA: TGCGCCAGCAGTCCCCGTAGGAGGCCTTTCTTT. The encoded protein is CASSPRRRPFF. The chain employs TRBV23-1 and TRBJ1-1; D is uncertain. TRBV23-1 is an ORF; its function is uncertain. Trimming removed 4 bases at V and 12 bases at J, with 12 bases between. This CDR3 has 11 residues.

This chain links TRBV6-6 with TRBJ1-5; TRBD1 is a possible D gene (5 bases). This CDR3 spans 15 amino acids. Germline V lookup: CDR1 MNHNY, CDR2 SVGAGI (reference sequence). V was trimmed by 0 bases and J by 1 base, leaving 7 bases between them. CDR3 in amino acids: CASSYSGGSNQPQHF. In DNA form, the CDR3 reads TGTGCCAGCAGTTACTCGGGGGGAAGCAATCAGCCCCAGCATTTT.

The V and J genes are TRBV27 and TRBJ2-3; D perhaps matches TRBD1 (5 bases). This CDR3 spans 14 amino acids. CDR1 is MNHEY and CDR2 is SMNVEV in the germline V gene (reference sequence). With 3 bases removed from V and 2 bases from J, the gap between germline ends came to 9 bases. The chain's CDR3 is CASSFGRATDTQYF. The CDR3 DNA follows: TGTGCCAGCAGTTTCGGCAGGGCCACAGATACGCAGTATTTT.

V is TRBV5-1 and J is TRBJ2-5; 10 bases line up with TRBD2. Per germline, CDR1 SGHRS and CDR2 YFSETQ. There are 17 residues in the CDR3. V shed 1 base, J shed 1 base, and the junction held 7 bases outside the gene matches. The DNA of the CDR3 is TGCGCCAGCAGCTTGAGGGTAGCGGGAGGTACCCAAGAGACCCAGTACTTC. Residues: CASSLRVAGGTQETQYF.